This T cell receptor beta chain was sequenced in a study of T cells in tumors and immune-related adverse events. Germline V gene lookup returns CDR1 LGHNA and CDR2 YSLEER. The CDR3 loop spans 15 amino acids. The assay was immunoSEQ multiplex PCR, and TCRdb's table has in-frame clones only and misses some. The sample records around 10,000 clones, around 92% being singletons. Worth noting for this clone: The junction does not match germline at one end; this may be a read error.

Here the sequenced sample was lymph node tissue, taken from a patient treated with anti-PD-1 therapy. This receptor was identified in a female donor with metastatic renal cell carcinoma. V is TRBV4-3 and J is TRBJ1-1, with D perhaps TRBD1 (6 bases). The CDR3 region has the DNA TGCGCCAGCGCCAACGGATGGAAACAGGGAGGCCGTTACTATTTT. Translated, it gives CASANGWKQGGRYYF.